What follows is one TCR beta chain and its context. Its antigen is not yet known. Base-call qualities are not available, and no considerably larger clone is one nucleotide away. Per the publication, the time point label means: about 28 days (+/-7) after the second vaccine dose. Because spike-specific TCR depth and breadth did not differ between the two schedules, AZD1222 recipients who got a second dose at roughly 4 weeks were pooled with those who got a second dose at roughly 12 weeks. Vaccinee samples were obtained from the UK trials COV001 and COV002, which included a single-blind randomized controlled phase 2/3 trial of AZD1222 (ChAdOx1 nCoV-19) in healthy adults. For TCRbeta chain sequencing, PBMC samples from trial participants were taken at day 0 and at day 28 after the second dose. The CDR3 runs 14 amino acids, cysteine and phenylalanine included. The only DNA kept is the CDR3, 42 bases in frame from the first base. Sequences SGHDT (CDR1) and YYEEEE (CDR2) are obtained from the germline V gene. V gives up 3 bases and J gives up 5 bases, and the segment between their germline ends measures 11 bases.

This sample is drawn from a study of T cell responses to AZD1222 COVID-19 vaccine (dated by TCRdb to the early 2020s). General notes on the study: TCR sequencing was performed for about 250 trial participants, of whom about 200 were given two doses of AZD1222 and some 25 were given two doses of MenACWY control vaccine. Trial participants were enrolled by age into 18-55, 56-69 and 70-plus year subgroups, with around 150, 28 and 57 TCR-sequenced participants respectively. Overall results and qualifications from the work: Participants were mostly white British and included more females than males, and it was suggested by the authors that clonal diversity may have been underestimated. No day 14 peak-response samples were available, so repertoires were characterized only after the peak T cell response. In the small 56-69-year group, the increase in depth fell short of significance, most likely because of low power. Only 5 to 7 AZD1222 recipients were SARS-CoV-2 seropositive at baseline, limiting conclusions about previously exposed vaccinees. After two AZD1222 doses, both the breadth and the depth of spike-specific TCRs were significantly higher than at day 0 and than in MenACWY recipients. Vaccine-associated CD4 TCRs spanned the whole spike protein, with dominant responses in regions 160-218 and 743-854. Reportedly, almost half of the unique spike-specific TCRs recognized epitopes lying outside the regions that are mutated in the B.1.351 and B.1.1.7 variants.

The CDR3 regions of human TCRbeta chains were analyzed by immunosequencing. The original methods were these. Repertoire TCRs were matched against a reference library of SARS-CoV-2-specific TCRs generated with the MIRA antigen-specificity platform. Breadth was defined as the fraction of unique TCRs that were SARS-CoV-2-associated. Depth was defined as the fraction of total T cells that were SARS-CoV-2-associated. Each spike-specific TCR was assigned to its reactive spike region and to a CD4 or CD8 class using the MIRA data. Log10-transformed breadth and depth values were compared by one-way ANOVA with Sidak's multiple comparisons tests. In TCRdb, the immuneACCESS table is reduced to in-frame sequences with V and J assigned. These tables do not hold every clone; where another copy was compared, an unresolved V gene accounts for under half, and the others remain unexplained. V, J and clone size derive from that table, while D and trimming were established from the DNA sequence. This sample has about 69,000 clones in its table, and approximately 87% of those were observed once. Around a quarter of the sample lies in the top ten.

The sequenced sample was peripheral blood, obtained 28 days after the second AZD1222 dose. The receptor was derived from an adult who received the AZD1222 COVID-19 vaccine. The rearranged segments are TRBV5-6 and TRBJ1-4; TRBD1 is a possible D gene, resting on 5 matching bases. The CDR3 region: CASSWGRRNEKLFF. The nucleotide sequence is TGTGCCAGCAGCTGGGGACGGAGAAATGAAAAACTGTTTTTT. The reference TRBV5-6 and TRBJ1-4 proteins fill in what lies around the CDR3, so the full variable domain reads DAGVTQSPTHLIKTRGQQVTLRCSPKSGHDTVSWYQQALGQGPQFIFQYYEEEERQRGNFPDRFSGHQFPNYSSELNVNALLLGDSALYLCASSWGRRNEKLFFGSGTQLSVL.